This entry describes one T cell receptor (beta chain). CDR1 SEHNR and CDR2 FQNEAQ come from the germline V gene (reference sequence). The V and J ends lost 1 base and 8 bases respectively, with 20 bases between them. The CDR3 loop spans 16 amino acids. RNA transcripts gave rise to amplified TCR beta CDR3 regions. In the first-round RT-PCR of the TCR CDR3, the HTBI primer set was used. TCRdb analysed the multiplex PCR reads with MiXCR anew, one entry per CDR3 protein. The sample records some 760,000 distinct CDR3 sequences, 13% to 15% being singletons. The sample originates from a study of T cells in Graves' hyperthyroidism and ophthalmopathy.

This TCR came from a woman under 30 with Graves' hyperthyroidism. The chain uses TRBV7-9 and TRBJ1-2; no firm D call. Source material: blood. The CDR3 is CASSLGGLRHGQGYTF. In DNA form, the CDR3 reads TGTGCCAGCAGCTTAGGAGGCCTTCGACACGGGCAGGGCTACACCTTC.